This TCR beta chain derives from a study of blood T cell repertoires in COVID-19 (dated by TCRdb to the early 2020s). Context from the whole study: Samples covering the acute and convalescent phases of COVID-19 were provided by collaborators in the United States, Italy and Spain. Where available, HLA class I and class II types were taken from metadata supplied by the sample provider and were not determined by assay-based typing. Samples were obtained from the ongoing ImmuneRACE study (first 160 participants) and from approximately 1,200 subjects provided by 6 global collaborators. Sample metadata almost always included a de-identified subject ID, COVID-19 status, age in years and sex. The prospective study material was composed of cDNA or gDNA derived from T cells, B-cell-depleted T cells, or PBMCs. The repertoires were released in a freely available public database meant as a resource for research on the immune response to SARS-CoV-2. Deeply sampled blood TCRbeta repertoires from subjects exposed to, actively infected with, or recovered from COVID-19 were included in the dataset. What the research found in general, with its limitations: The quantity of clinical and demographic metadata differed by source and by participant and was supplied without curation.

In Seattle, one collaborating source enrolled patients while the infection was active and tracked those patients longitudinally over the course of disease. Each collaborating institution followed its own protocols to collect whole blood in K2EDTA tubes. For TCRbeta analysis, collaborators shipped samples as frozen whole blood, isolated PBMCs, or DNA extracted from either of those sample types. Note on this clone: No cognate antigen has been identified for it. Base-call qualities are not available, and no considerably larger clone is one nucleotide away.

TCRbeta CDR3 regions were amplified from genomic DNA using the immunoSEQ Assay, a bias-controlled multiplex PCR. In the original analysis: The number of nucleated cells in each sample was estimated by amplification of reference gene primers within the assay. To quantify the absolute abundance of each unique TCRbeta CDR3 rearrangement, sequence reads were collapsed and filtered. For each sample, productive Simpson clonality was calculated as the square root of Simpson's diversity index across productive rearrangements. Entries here come from immuneACCESS through TCRdb and include only in-frame sequences with V and J called. Some clones fail to appear in such tables; in the studies checked, an unresolved V gene covers under half of the shortfall, and the cause of the remainder is unknown. The V and J calls and clone size come from that table; D and trimming were worked out from the DNA. This sample gives a few hundred thousand clones in total; around 88% of them show up just once. 7.1% of the sample comes from the top ten.

Sequences SGHTA (CDR1) and FQGNSA (CDR2) are obtained from the germline V gene. From the cysteine up to the phenylalanine, the CDR3 has a length of 15 residues. Of all the DNA, just the CDR3 is kept, 45 bases in frame from base 1. Here V drops 1 base and J drops 0 bases, and the junction holds 3 bases not matched to any gene. The rearrangement joined TRBV7-2 to TRBJ2-7, with 7 bases matching TRBD2. The sequence came from a woman aged 60-75 years with COVID-19, enrolled during active disease. The source material was peripheral blood. CDR3 sequence: CASSLGEGSSYEQYF. The DNA sequence is as follows: TGTGCCAGCAGCTTAGGGGAGGGCAGCTCCTACGAGCAGTACTTC.